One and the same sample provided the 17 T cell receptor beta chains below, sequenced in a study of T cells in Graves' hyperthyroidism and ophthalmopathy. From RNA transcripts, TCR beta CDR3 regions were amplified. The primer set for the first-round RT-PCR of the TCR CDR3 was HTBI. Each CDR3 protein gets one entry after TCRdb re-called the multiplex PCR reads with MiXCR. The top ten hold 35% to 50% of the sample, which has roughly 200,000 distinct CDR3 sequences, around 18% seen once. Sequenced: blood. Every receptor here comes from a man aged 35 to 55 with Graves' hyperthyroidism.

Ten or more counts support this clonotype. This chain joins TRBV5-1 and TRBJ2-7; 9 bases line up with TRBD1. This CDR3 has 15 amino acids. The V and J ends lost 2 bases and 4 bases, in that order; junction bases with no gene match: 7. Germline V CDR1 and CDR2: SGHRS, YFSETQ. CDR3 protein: CASSFGQGSGYEQYF. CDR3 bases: TGCGCCAGCAGCTTCGGACAGGGGAGCGGGTACGAGCAGTACTTC.

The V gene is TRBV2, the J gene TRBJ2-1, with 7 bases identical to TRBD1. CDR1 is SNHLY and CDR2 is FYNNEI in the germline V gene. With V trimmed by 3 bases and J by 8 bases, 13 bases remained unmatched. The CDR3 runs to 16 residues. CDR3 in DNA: TGTGCCAGCAGTGACGGCGGCAGGGGGTCCGGGGATGAGCAGTTCTTC. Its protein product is CASSDGGRGSGDEQFF.

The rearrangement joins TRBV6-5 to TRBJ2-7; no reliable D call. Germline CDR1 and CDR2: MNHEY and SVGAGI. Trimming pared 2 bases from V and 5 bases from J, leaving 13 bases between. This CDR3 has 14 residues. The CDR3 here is CASSYATGGDEQYF. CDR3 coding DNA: TGTGCCAGCAGTTACGCGACCGGTGGAGACGAGCAGTACTTC.

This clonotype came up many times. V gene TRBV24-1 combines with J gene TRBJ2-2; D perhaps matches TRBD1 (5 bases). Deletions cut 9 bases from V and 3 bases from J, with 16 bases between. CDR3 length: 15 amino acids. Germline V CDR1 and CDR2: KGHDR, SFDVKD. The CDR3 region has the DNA TGTGCCACCGAGAAAGGGGCGTCGTACACCGGGGAGCTGTTTTTT. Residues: CATEKGASYTGELFF.

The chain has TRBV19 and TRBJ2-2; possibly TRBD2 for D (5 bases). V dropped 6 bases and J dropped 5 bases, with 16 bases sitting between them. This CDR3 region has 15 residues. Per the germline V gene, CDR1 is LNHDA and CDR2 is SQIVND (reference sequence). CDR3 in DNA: TGTGCCAGTAGAATCGGGAAATCGAGGACCGGGGAGCTGTTTTTT. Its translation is CASRIGKSRTGELFF. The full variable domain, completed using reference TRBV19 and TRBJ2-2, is DGGITQSPKYLFRKEGQNVTLSCEQNLNHDAMYWYRQDPGQGLRLIYYSQIVNDFQKGDIAEGYSVSREKKESFPLTVTSAQKNPTAFYLCASRIGKSRTGELFFGEGSRLTVL.

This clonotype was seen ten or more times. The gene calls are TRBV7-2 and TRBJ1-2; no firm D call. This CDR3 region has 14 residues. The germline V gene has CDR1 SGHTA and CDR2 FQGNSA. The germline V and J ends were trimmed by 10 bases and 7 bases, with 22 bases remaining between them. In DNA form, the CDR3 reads TGTGCCACTCTAAGGGAGAGAGGAGTAAGTGGCTACACCTTC. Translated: CATLRERGVSGYTF.

The CDR3 sequence is CASSPQYDPRETQYF. The CDR3, as DNA: TGTGCCAGCTCACCCCAGTACGATCCTCGAGAGACCCAGTACTTC. J is TRBJ2-5 and V is TRBV18; D call uncertain. CDR1 and CDR2 from the germline V gene are KGHSH and LQKENI. This CDR3 is built from 15 residues. The ends were cut back, 3 bases at V and 4 bases at J, with 15 bases in the middle.

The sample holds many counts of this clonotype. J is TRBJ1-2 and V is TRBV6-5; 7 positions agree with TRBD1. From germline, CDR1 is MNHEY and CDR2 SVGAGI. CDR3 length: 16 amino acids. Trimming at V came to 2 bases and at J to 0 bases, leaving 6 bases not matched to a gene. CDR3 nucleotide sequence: TGTGCCAGCAGTTACCCGACAGGGACCACTAACTATGGCTACACCTTC. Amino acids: CASSYPTGTTNYGYTF.

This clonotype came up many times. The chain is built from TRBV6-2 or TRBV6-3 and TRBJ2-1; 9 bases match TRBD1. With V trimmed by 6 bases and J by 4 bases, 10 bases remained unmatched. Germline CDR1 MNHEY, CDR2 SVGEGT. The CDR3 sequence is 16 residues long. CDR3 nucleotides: TGTGCCAGCAGACCCTTGGGACAGGGTTTATACAATGAGCAGTTCTTC. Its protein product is CASRPLGQGLYNEQFF.

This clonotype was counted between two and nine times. CDR3 loop: CASSYWDGSQKGYTF. CDR3 in DNA: TGTGCCAGCAGCTATTGGGACGGATCGCAGAAGGGCTACACCTTC. The chain recombines TRBV5-5 with TRBJ1-2, with D possibly being TRBD1 (5 bases). The germline V and J ends were trimmed by 3 bases and 8 bases, with 20 bases remaining between them. From germline, CDR1 is SGHKS and CDR2 YYEKEE (reference sequence). This CDR3 has 15 amino acids.

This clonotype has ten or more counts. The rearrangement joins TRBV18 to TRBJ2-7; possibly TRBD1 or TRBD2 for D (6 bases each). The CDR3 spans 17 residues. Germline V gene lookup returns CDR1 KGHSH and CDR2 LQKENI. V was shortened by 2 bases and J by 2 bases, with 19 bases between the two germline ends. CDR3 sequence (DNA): TGTGCCAGCTCACCAGTTTACGGGGGCCTTGACGCCTACGAGCAGTACTTC. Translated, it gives CASSPVYGGLDAYEQYF.

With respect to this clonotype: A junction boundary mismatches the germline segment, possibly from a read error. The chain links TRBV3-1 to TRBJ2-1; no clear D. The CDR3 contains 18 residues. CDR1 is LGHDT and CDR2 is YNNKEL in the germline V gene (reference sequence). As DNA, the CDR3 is TGTGCCAGCAGCCTAGTAGTGGGTGCTTCAAAACGTCTCAATGGGCAGTTCTTC. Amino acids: CASSLVVGASKRLNGQFF.

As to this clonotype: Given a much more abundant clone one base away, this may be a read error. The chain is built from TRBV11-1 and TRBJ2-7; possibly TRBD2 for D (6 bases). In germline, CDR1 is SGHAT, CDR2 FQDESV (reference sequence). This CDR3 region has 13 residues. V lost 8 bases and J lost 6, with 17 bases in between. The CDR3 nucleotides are TGTGCCAGCGGCCAACGTAGGGACTTCGAGCAGTACTTC. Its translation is CASGQRRDFEQYF.

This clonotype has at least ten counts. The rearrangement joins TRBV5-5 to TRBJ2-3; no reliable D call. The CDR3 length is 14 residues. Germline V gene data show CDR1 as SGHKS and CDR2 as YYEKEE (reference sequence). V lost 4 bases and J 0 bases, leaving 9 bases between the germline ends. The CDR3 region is CASSTQHSTDTQYF. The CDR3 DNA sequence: TGTGCCAGCAGCACCCAACACAGCACAGATACGCAGTATTTT. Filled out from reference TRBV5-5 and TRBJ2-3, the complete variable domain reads DAGVTQSPTHLIKTRGQQVTLRCSPISGHKSVSWYQQVLGQGPQFIFQYYEKEERGRGNFPDRFSARQFPNYSSELNVNALLLGDSALYLCASSTQHSTDTQYFGPGTRLTVL.

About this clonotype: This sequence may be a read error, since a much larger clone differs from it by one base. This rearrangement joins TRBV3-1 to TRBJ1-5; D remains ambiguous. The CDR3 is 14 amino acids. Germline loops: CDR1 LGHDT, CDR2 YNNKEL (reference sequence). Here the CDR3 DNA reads TGTGCCAGCAGCCAAGTCGATAGCAATCAGCTCCAGCATTTT. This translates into CASSQVDSNQLQHF. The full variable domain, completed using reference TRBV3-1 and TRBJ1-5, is DTAVSQTPKYLVTQMGNDKSIKCEQNLGHDTMYWYKQDSKKFLKIMFSYNNKELIINETVPNRFSPKSPDKAHLNLHINSLELGDSAVYFCASSQVDSNQLQHFGDGTRLSIL.

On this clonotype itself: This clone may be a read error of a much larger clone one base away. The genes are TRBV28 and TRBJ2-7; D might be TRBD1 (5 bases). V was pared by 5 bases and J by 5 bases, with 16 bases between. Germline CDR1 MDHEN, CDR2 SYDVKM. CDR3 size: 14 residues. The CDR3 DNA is TGTGCCAGCAGTGGCCCGCCAGGGTGCCACGAGCAGTACTTC. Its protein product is CASSGPPGCHEQYF.

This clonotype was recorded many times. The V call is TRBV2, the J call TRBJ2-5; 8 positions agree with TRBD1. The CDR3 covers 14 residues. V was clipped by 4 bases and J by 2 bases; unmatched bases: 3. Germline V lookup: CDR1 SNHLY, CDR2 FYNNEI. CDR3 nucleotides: TGTGCCAGCAGTGGCGGACAGGGTCAAGAGACCCAGTACTTC. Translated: CASSGGQGQETQYF. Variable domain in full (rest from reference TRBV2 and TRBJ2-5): EPEVTQTPSHQVTQMGQEVILRCVPISNHLYFYWYRQILGQKVEFLVSFYNNEISEKSEIFDDQFSVERPDGSNFTLKIRSTKLEDSAMYFCASSGGQGQETQYFGPGTRLLVL.